These 18 T cell receptor beta chains came from one sample sequenced in a study of T cells in Graves' hyperthyroidism and ophthalmopathy. TCR beta CDR3 regions were amplified from RNA. Using the HTBI primer set, a first-round RT-PCR was run on the TCR CDR3. One entry per CDR3 protein, called by TCRdb with MiXCR from the multiplex PCR reads. This sample has over 550,000 distinct CDR3 sequences, with 16% found just once. The specimen sequenced was blood. Receptors were obtained from a woman between 18 and 29 years old with Graves' hyperthyroidism.

At least ten counts were recorded for this clonotype. The CDR3 is CASSLGTSGGRSYEQYF. DNA of the CDR3: TGTGCCAGCAGCTTAGGGACTAGCGGGGGCCGCTCCTACGAGCAGTACTTC. V usage is TRBV11-2 and J usage is TRBJ2-7; 13 bases map to TRBD2. Germline CDR1 is SGHAT and CDR2 is FQNNGV. With V trimmed by 1 base and J by 0 bases, 3 bases remained unmatched. The CDR3 spans 17 residues.

The chain uses TRBV9 and TRBJ1-3; D ambiguous. V was trimmed by 0 bases and J by 0 bases, leaving 7 bases between them. The CDR3 is 15 residues long. Germline values: CDR1 SGDLS, CDR2 YYNGEE. The CDR3 DNA is TGTGCCAGCAGCGTAGCAACAGCCTCTGGAAACACCATATATTTT. Its translation is CASSVATASGNTIYF.

In this sample, this clonotype turned up many times. V and J are TRBV3-1 and TRBJ2-7; TRBD2 matches at 9 bases. The CDR3 spans 15 residues. The ends lost 7 bases at V and 2 bases at J; junction bases unmatched: 9. Looked up from germline, CDR1 is LGHDT and CDR2 is YNNKEL (reference sequence). The CDR3 bases are TGTGCCAGCAAAAAAGAGCCTAGCGGGGCCTACGAGCAGTACTTC. Translated, it gives CASKKEPSGAYEQYF.

This chain links TRBV20-1 with TRBJ2-1; 9 nucleotides line up with TRBD2. V shed 0 bases, J shed 9 bases, and the junction held 12 bases outside the gene matches. Germline V CDR1 and CDR2: DFQATT, SNEGSKA (reference sequence). This CDR3 contains 16 residues. CDR3 bases: TGCAGTGCTAGAGATCGGAGATTAGGCGGGAGGGTTGAGCAGTTCTTC. Protein sequence: CSARDRRLGGRVEQFF.

This chain uses TRBV18 with TRBJ2-5; 9 bases are shared with TRBD2. The CDR3 loop spans 17 amino acids. After removal of 3 bases from V and 1 base from J, the junction contained 9 bases not matched to a gene. Germline V gene data show CDR1 as KGHSH and CDR2 as LQKENI. CDR3 residues: CASSPLKGAGGQETQYF. Written as DNA, the CDR3 is TGTGCCAGCTCACCGCTGAAAGGAGCGGGGGGCCAAGAGACCCAGTACTTC.

This clonotype was seen repeatedly, ten times or more. The V gene is TRBV20-1, the J gene TRBJ2-7; 7 nucleotides match TRBD1. The germline CDR1 and CDR2 sequences are DFQATT and SNEGSKA (reference sequence). CDR3 length: 14 amino acids. J lost 4 bases, V lost 5 bases, and 11 bases had no gene match. In DNA, the CDR3 is TGCAGTGCTGGACCGACAGGGAACTCTTACGAGCAGTACTTC. Its protein product is CSAGPTGNSYEQYF.

There are a few counts of this clonotype. The V call is TRBV13, the J call TRBJ2-1; tentative D call: TRBD2 (5 bases). The germline V gene has CDR1 PRHDT and CDR2 FYEKMQ (reference sequence). The CDR3 totals 15 residues. The ends were cut back, 4 bases at V and 2 bases at J, with 12 bases in the middle. The CDR3: CASSSLLGTYNEQFF. The CDR3, as DNA: TGTGCCAGCAGCTCCCTACTAGGGACCTACAATGAGCAGTTCTTC.

Concerning this clonotype: A much larger clonotype is one base distant, so this may be a read error. The chain recombines TRBV20-1 with TRBJ2-1; maybe TRBD2 (5 bases). V lost 0 bases and J 0 bases, leaving 9 bases between the germline ends. The length of the CDR3 is 15 residues. CDR1 is DFQATT and CDR2 is SNEGSKA in the germline V gene (reference sequence). The CDR3 reads CSARDERSSYNEQFF. CDR3 sequence (DNA): TGCAGTGCTAGAGATGAGCGGAGCTCCTACAATGAGCAGTTCTTC.

This clonotype came up many times. The chain links TRBV7-9 to TRBJ2-5; D gene uncertain. The germline V gene has CDR1 SEHNR and CDR2 FQNEAQ (reference sequence). V was trimmed by 5 bases and J by 2 bases, leaving 18 bases between them. The CDR3 consists of 16 residues. This chain's CDR3 is CASSPPLAETQETQYF. The CDR3 DNA is TGTGCCAGCAGCCCGCCCCTGGCGGAAACACAAGAGACCCAGTACTTC.

This clonotype was seen repeatedly, ten times or more. The V call is TRBV7-2, the J call TRBJ1-1, with TRBD1 identical over 7 bases. The CDR3 is 13 amino acids. Trimming cost V 5 bases and J 3 bases; bases outside gene matches: 3. Germline CDR1 SGHTA, CDR2 FQGNSA. This CDR3 reads CASSNRGDTEAFF. Here the CDR3 DNA reads TGTGCCAGCAGCAACAGGGGCGACACTGAAGCTTTCTTT. Complete variable domain (other parts from reference TRBV7-2 and TRBJ1-1): GAGVSQSPSNKVTEKGKDVELRCDPISGHTALYWYRQSLGQGLEFLIYFQGNSAPDKSGLPSDRFSAERTGGSVSTLTIQRTQQEDSAVYLCASSNRGDTEAFFGQGTRLTVV.

The chain couples TRBV27 to TRBJ2-1; 9 nucleotides match TRBD1. Germline loops: CDR1 MNHEY, CDR2 SMNVEV (reference sequence). The V and J ends lost 3 bases and 7 bases, in that order; junction bases with no gene match: 7. This CDR3 spans 15 amino acids. The CDR3 nucleotides read TGTGCCAGCAGTTTTTTACAGGGGGCGGGAAATGAGCAGTTCTTC. This sequence encodes CASSFLQGAGNEQFF.

The chain is built from TRBV28 and TRBJ1-4, with D maybe TRBD1 (6 bases). Germline-derived CDR1 and CDR2 are MDHEN and SYDVKM. With 2 bases removed from V and 0 bases from J, the gap between germline ends came to 22 bases. The CDR3 has 20 amino acids. The CDR3 reads CASSLIHRLQGETTNEKLFF. The CDR3 coding sequence is TGTGCCAGCAGTTTAATCCACCGATTACAGGGAGAGACAACTAATGAAAAACTGTTTTTT.

This clonotype has at least ten counts. This chain connects TRBV7-9 to TRBJ2-1, with TRBD2 identical over 11 bases. V shed 2 bases and J 3 bases; nucleotides not matched to a gene: 9. Germline values: CDR1 SEHNR, CDR2 FQNEAQ (reference sequence). This CDR3 region has 18 residues. The CDR3 region has the DNA TGTGCCAGCAGCTTAATACGTAGCGGGGGGGGGGACTACAATGAGCAGTTCTTC. As protein: CASSLIRSGGGDYNEQFF. The full variable domain, its missing parts supplied by reference TRBV7-9 and TRBJ2-1, is DTGVSQNPRHKITKRGQNVTFRCDPISEHNRLYWYRQTLGQGPEFLTYFQNEAQLEKSRLLSDRFSAERPKGSFSTLEIQRTEQGDSAMYLCASSLIRSGGGDYNEQFFGPGTRLTVL.

In this sample, this clonotype turned up many times. V is TRBV24-1 and J is TRBJ2-1; TRBD1 matches at 8 bases. Looked up from germline, CDR1 is KGHDR and CDR2 is SFDVKD. This CDR3 spans 15 amino acids. J was trimmed by 6 bases and V by 0 bases; bases with no gene match: 3. CDR3 sequence: CATSDLTGGGNEQFF. In DNA, the CDR3 is TGTGCCACCAGTGATTTGACAGGGGGAGGCAATGAGCAGTTCTTC.

The V gene is TRBV28, the J gene TRBJ1-2, with D uncertain. The CDR3 runs to 12 residues. CDR1 is MDHEN, CDR2 SYDVKM, per germline. Trimming took off 1 base at V and 9 bases at J, with 9 bases between the two ends. This CDR3 is CASSLSSSSYTF. In DNA, the CDR3 is TGTGCCAGCAGTTTATCTAGCTCGAGCTACACCTTC.

About this clonotype: At one end the junction does not follow the germline gene, possibly because of a read error. The gene calls are TRBV10-3 and TRBJ2-7; 7 positions agree with TRBD1. Germline V gene sequence: CDR1 ENHRY, CDR2 SYGVKD. CDR3 length: 16 residues. The CDR3 DNA reads TGTGCCATCAGCCCCGCAGGGACAGAAACTGACTACGAGCAGCACTTC. It is translated as CAISPAGTETDYEQHF.

V usage is TRBV7-2 and J usage is TRBJ1-3, with 11 bases lining up with TRBD1. This CDR3 comprises 16 residues. Trimming at V came to 5 bases and at J to 2 bases, leaving 5 bases not matched to a gene. Germline CDR1 reads SGHTA; CDR2 reads FQGNSA. The CDR3 region is CASSADRGRAGNTIYF. The CDR3 DNA reads as TGTGCCAGCAGCGCGGACAGGGGGCGCGCTGGAAACACCATATATTTT. Supplemented by reference TRBV7-2 and TRBJ1-3, the full variable domain reads GAGVSQSPSNKVTEKGKDVELRCDPISGHTALYWYRQSLGQGLEFLIYFQGNSAPDKSGLPSDRFSAERTGGSVSTLTIQRTQQEDSAVYLCASSADRGRAGNTIYFGEGSWLTVV.

This clonotype came up many times. V usage is TRBV20-1 and J usage is TRBJ2-5; no reliable D call. This CDR3 spans 11 amino acids. Germline lookup yields CDR1 DFQATT and CDR2 SNEGSKA (reference sequence). V lost 1 base and J lost 1, with 1 base in between. This chain's CDR3 is CSARAQETQYF. Written as DNA, the CDR3 is TGCAGTGCTAGAGCCCAAGAGACCCAGTACTTC.